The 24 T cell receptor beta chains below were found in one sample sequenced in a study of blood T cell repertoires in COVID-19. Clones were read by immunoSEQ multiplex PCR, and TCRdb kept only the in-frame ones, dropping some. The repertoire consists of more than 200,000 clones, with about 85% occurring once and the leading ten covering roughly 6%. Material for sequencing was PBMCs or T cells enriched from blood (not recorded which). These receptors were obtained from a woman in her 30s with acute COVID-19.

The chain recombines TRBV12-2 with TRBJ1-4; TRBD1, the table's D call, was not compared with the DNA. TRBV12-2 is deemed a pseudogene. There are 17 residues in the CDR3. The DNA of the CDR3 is TGTGCAAGTCGGGTCGGCCCCACAGTTGCAACTAATGAAAAACTGTTTTTT. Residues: CASRVGPTVATNEKLFF.

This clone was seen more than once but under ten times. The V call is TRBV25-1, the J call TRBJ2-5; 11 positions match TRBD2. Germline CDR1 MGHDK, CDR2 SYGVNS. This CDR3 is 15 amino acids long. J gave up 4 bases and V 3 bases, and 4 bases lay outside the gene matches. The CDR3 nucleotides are TGTGCCAGCAGTGATCGGCTAGCGGGAGGAGAGACCCAGTACTTC. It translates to CASSDRLAGGETQYF.

The CDR3 nucleotides read TGTGCCAGCAGTGACGAGTTAGGACAAAGACTGTTTTTT. Protein product: CASSDELGQRLFF. V is TRBV6-4 and J is TRBJ1-4, with D possibly being TRBD1 (5 bases). Germline CDR1 is MRHNA and CDR2 is SNTAGT. Trimming took 2 bases from V and 13 from J, leaving 14 bases between them. This CDR3 is 13 amino acids long.

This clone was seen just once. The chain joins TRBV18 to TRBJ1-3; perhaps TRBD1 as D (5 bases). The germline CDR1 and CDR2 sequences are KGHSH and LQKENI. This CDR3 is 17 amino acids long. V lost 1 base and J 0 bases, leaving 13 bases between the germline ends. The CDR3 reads CASSPRAGTLSGNTIYF. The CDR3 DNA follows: TGTGCCAGCTCACCACGGGCAGGGACTCTCTCTGGAAACACCATATATTTT.

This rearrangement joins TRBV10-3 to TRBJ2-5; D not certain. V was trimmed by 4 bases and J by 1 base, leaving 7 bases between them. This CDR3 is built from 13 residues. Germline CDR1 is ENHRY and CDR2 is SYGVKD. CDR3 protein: CAISGPGQETQYF. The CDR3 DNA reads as TGTGCCATCAGTGGCCCGGGCCAAGAGACCCAGTACTTC.

The CDR3 DNA is TGTGCCAGCAGCCCAACCTACGAGCAGTACTTC. It is translated as CASSPTYEQYF. The rearrangement links TRBV3-1 (or the pseudogene TRBV3-2) to TRBJ2-7; D uncertain. Per the germline V gene, CDR1 is LGHDT and CDR2 is YNNKEL (reference sequence). V gave up 4 bases and J gave up 2 bases, with 3 bases separating them. CDR3 length: 11 residues.

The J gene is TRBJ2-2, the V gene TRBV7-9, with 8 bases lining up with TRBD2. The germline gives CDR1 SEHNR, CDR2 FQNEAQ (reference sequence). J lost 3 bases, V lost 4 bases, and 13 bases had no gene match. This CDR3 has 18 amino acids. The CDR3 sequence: CASSWRITSGDHTGELFF. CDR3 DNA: TGTGCCAGCAGCTGGAGAATTACTAGCGGAGACCACACCGGGGAGCTGTTTTTT. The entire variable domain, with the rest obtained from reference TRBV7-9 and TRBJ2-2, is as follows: DTGVSQNPRHKITKRGQNVTFRCDPISEHNRLYWYRQTLGQGPEFLTYFQNEAQLEKSRLLSDRFSAERPKGSFSTLEIQRTEQGDSAMYLCASSWRITSGDHTGELFFGEGSRLTVL.

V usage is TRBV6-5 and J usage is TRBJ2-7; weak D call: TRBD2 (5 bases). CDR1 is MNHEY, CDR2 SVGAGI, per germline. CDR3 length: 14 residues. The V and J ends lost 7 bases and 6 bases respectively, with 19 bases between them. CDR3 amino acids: CASNSLAPPSEQYF. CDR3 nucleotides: TGTGCCAGCAATTCCCTAGCCCCGCCCAGCGAGCAGTACTTC.

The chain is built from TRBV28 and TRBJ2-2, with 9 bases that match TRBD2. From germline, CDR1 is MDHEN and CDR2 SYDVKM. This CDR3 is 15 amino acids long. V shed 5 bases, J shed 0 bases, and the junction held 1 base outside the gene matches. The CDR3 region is CASSRLAANTGELFF. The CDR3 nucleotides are TGTGCCAGCAGTAGACTAGCGGCGAACACCGGGGAGCTGTTTTTT. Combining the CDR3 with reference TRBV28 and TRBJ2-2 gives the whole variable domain DVKVTQSSRYLVKRTGEKVFLECVQDMDHENMFWYRQDPGLGLRLIYFSYDVKMKEKGDIPEGYSVSREKKERFSLILESASTNQTSMYLCASSRLAANTGELFFGEGSRLTVL.

The CDR3 region is CASGSRDRANEQYF. The CDR3 DNA reads TGTGCCAGCGGCTCCCGGGACAGGGCTAACGAGCAGTACTTC. This chain joins TRBV7-3 and TRBJ2-7; 9 bases map to TRBD1. V lost 8 bases, J lost 5 bases, and 10 bases stayed unmatched. The CDR3 runs 14 residues. Germline lookup yields CDR1 SGHTA and CDR2 FQGTGA.

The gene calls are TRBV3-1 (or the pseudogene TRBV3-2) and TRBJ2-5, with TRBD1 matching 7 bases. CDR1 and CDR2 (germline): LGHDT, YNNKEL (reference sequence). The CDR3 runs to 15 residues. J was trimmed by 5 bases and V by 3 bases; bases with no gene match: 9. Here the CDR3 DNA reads TGTGCCAGCAGCCAGGGCCTGACAGGGTCCGAGACCCAGTACTTC. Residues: CASSQGLTGSETQYF.

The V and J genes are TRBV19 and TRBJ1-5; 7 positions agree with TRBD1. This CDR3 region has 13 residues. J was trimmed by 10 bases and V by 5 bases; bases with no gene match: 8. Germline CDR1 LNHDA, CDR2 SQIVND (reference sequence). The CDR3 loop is CASSPNRGQPQHF. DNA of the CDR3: TGTGCCAGTAGTCCGAACAGGGGCCAACCCCAGCATTTT.

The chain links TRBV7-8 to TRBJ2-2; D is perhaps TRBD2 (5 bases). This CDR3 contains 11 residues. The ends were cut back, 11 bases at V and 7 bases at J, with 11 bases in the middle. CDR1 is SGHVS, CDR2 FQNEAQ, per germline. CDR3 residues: CAVRRGGELFF. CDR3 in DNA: TGTGCCGTCAGACGGGGCGGGGAGCTGTTTTTT.

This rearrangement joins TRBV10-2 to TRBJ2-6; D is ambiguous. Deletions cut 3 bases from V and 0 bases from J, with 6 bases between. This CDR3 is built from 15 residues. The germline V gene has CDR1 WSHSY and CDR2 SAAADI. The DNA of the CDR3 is TGCGCCAGCAGTGAACCGAGCTCTGGGGCCAACGTCCTGACTTTC. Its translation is CASSEPSSGANVLTF.

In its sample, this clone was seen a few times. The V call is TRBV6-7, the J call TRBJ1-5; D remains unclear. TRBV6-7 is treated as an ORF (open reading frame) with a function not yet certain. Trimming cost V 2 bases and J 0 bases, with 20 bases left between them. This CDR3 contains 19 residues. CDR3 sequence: CASSYTGRDGEDSNQPQHF. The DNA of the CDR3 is TGTGCCAGCAGTTACACGGGGAGGGATGGGGAGGATAGCAATCAGCCCCAGCATTTT.

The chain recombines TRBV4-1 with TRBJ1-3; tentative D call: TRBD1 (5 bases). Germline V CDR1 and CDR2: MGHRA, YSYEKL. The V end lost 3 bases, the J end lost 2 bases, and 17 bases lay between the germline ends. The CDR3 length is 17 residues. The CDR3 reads CASSQPTGGVTGNTIYF. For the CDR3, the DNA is TGCGCCAGCAGCCAGCCGACGGGGGGAGTTACTGGAAACACCATATATTTT.

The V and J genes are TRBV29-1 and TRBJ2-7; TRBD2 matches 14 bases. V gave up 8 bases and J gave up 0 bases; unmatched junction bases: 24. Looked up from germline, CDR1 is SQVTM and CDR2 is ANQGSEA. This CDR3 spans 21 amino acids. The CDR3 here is CSCCLGPPGLAGAIGSYEQYF. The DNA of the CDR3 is TGCAGCTGTTGTTTAGGGCCACCGGGACTAGCGGGAGCGATCGGCTCCTACGAGCAGTACTTC.

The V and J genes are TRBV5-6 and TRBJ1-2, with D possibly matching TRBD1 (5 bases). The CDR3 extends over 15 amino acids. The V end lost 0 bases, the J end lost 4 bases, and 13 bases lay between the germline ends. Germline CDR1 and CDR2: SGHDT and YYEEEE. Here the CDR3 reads CASSLVQAVVYGYTF. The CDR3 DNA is TGTGCCAGCAGCTTGGTACAGGCGGTTGTCTATGGCTACACCTTC.

The CDR3 DNA follows: TGCGCCAGCAGCTTGGATCACAGGGGGGCCACCCTGAGCACTGAAGCTTTCTTT. Its translation: CASSLDHRGATLSTEAFF. This sequence joins TRBV5-1 and TRBJ1-1; 8 bases fit TRBD1. V shed 0 bases and J 4 bases; nucleotides not matched to a gene: 14. CDR3 size: 18 residues. Germline CDR1 reads SGHRS; CDR2 reads YFSETQ.

CDR3 residues: CASSPRGGTGAGANVLTF. The CDR3 DNA follows: TGTGCCAGCTCACCCCGAGGGGGGACAGGGGCCGGGGCCAACGTCCTGACTTTC. J is TRBJ2-6 and V is TRBV18; 10 bases fit TRBD1. The V segment lost 3 bases and the J segment 4 bases; nucleotides outside the gene matches: 9. The CDR3 extends over 18 amino acids. CDR1 and CDR2 (germline): KGHSH, LQKENI.

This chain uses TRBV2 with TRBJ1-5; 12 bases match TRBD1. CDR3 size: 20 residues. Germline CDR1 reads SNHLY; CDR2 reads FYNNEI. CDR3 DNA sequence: TGTGCGAGCGGGGGCCACGGCGGGACAGGGGGCTCCAAAAGCAATCAGCCCCAGCATTTT. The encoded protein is CASGGHGGTGGSKSNQPQHF.

CDR3 sequence (DNA): TGTGCCAGCAGTGAAGCGCGGGGTAGACAGTATTTT. Protein: CASSEARGRQYF. The chain combines TRBV6-1 with TRBJ2-3, with D perhaps TRBD2 (6 bases). The CDR3 loop spans 12 amino acids. From germline, CDR1 is MNHNS and CDR2 SASEGT. V lost 0 bases to trimming and J lost 12 bases, with 10 bases between them.

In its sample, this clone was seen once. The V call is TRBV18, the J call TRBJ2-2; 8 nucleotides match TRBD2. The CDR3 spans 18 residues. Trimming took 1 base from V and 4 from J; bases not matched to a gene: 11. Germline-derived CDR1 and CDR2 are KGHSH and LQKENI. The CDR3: CASSPLSLGGRTTGELFF. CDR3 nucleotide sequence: TGTGCCAGCTCACCACTTTCCTTAGGCGGGAGGACCACCGGGGAGCTGTTTTTT.

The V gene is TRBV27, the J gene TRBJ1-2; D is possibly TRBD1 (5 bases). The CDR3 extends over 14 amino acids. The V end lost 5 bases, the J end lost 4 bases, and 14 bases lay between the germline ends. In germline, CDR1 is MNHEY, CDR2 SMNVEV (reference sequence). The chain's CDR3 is CASSLGRRGYGYTF. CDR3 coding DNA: TGTGCCAGCAGTCTCGGACGGAGGGGCTATGGCTACACCTTC.